This T cell receptor (beta chain) was recorded in a study of T cell responses to AZD1222 COVID-19 vaccine. Study results and caveats: Dominant CD4 TCR responses targeted spike regions 160-218 and 743-854.

J gave up 5 bases and V 8 bases, and 14 bases lay outside the gene matches. CDR1 LGHNA and CDR2 YNFKEQ come from the germline V gene. The CDR3 runs 16 residues. Sequenced by immunoSEQ multiplex PCR; TCRdb stores in-frame clones only, minus some. In the table there are roughly 120,000 clones, 70% to 90% of which are singletons. This clone has just a few counts. Its antigen is not known. The sequence derives from an adult in good health. The chain carries TRBV4-2 and TRBJ2-7; 11 positions agree with TRBD1. The sample in question was peripheral blood, obtained on day 0 of AZD1222 vaccination. This CDR3 is CASAPGQGVGSDEQYF. The CDR3 region has the DNA TGTGCCAGCGCCCCGGGACAGGGGGTTGGTTCGGACGAGCAGTACTTC.